This TCR beta chain was sequenced for a study of blood T cells in healthy people across ages. This clonotype was picked up a small number of times. This CDR3 region has 16 residues. CDR1 and CDR2 (germline): PRHDT, FYEKMQ (reference sequence). V was clipped by 0 bases and J by 9 bases; unmatched bases: 9. Through a sample-barcoded 5' primer and a J-beta primer mix, a second PCR was run for about 7 to 12 cycles. All cDNA molecules were each tagged by a template-switch adaptor with 12 random nucleotides. TCRdb called the 5' RACE reads again in MiXCR, with one record for every CDR3 protein. The top ten clones hold about 2.1% of a sample with 1.5 million to 2 million distinct CDR3 sequences, about 50% of them seen once.

The sequence was collected from a woman aged 40 to 49 in good health. Sequenced: blood. This chain links TRBV13 with TRBJ2-1; 9 nucleotides agree with TRBD1. CDR3 sequence: CASSLGRDRALGEQFF. The CDR3 DNA reads as TGTGCCAGCAGCTTAGGCCGGGACAGGGCCCTTGGTGAGCAGTTCTTC. Using reference TRBV13 and TRBJ2-1 for the parts outside the CDR3, the full variable domain is AAGVIQSPRHLIKEKRETATLKCYPIPRHDTVYWYQQGPGQDPQFLISFYEKMQSDKGSIPDRFSAQQFSDYHSELNMSSLELGDSALYFCASSLGRDRALGEQFFGPGTRLTVL.